This TCR beta chain was recorded in a study of T cells of healthy individuals. TCRdb reprocessed the 5' RACE reads with MiXCR, giving one entry per CDR3 protein. The sample records tens of thousands of distinct CDR3 sequences, under 15% being singletons. The TCR originated in a human donor in good health.

The CDR3 protein is CSAPLGGGETQYF. CDR3 nucleotide sequence: TGCAGTGCTCCCCTGGGGGGGGGGGAGACCCAGTACTTC. The chain uses TRBV20-1 and TRBJ2-5, with 7 bases lining up with TRBD2. The CDR3 is 13 amino acids. With V trimmed by 5 bases and J by 5 bases, 8 bases remained unmatched. Germline lookup yields CDR1 DFQATT and CDR2 SNEGSKA (reference sequence).